Shown below are 30 T cell receptor beta chains from a single sample sequenced in a study of siplizumab effects on memory and regulatory T cells. Profiled with immunoSEQ multiplex PCR; TCRdb holds only in-frame clones, not every one. The top ten clones hold over 5% of a sample with 70,000 to 100,000 clones, over 85% of them seen once. Specimen: CD8+ T cells sorted from blood. These receptors came from a human donor in good health.

The chain employs TRBV18 and TRBJ1-3; TRBD1 is a possible D gene (6 bases). The V gene's germline CDR1 is KGHSH and CDR2 LQKENI. The CDR3 is 15 amino acids. The V end lost 6 bases, the J end lost 4 bases, and 16 bases lay between the germline ends. The CDR3 DNA sequence: TGTGCCAGCTCGACACCTTGGGACATCGGAAACACCATATATTTT. Translated, it gives CASSTPWDIGNTIYF.

V gene TRBV6-5 combines with J gene TRBJ1-1, with D maybe TRBD1 (5 bases). Germline V gene data show CDR1 as MNHEY and CDR2 as SVGAGI. V was shortened by 8 bases and J by 1 base, with 11 bases between the two germline ends. The CDR3 extends over 13 amino acids. As DNA, the CDR3 is TGTGCCAGCGTGGGGCAGTCGAACACTGAAGCTTTCTTT. It translates to CASVGQSNTEAFF.

The V call is TRBV27, the J call TRBJ2-7; 7 bases are a match to TRBD2. J gave up 3 bases and V 5 bases, and 7 bases lay outside the gene matches. There are 14 residues in the CDR3. From germline, CDR1 is MNHEY and CDR2 SMNVEV (reference sequence). The CDR3 DNA reads as TGTGCCAGCAGTCCCCGGGGAGGGGTCTACGAGCAGTACTTC. Translated, it gives CASSPRGGVYEQYF.

CDR3 residues: CASTPDGYSYNEQFF. In nucleotides, the CDR3 is TGTGCCAGTACCCCGGACGGCTACTCCTACAATGAGCAGTTCTTC. The genes are TRBV19 and TRBJ2-1; D is unresolved. Germline assignment: CDR1 LNHDA and CDR2 SQIVND (reference sequence). The CDR3 covers 15 residues. Trimming cost V 7 bases and J 0 bases, with 13 bases left between them.

V and J are TRBV6-5 and TRBJ2-1; 7 positions agree with TRBD1. CDR1 and CDR2 from the germline V gene are MNHEY and SVGAGI. CDR3 length: 15 residues. Trimming removed 8 bases from V and 6 bases from J; junction bases left unmatched: 13. CDR3 loop: CASCRTGTSGNEQFF. CDR3 DNA sequence: TGTGCCAGCTGCAGGACAGGTACGTCAGGCAATGAGCAGTTCTTC.

The rearrangement links TRBV7-9 to TRBJ2-1; 7 bases fit TRBD1. The germline gives CDR1 SEHNR, CDR2 FQNEAQ (reference sequence). With V trimmed by 4 bases and J by 8 bases, 8 bases remained unmatched. This CDR3 has 14 residues. The CDR3 is CASSSNRDSYEQFF. CDR3 nucleotide sequence: TGTGCCAGCAGCTCCAACCGGGACAGCTATGAGCAGTTCTTC.

The chain joins TRBV29-1 to TRBJ1-1; D is ambiguous. The V end lost 0 bases, the J end lost 5 bases, and 10 bases lay between the germline ends. Germline V lookup: CDR1 SQVTM, CDR2 ANQGSEA. CDR3 length: 13 amino acids. CDR3: CSVEEISKTEAFF. Here the CDR3 DNA reads TGCAGCGTTGAAGAAATATCCAAGACTGAAGCTTTCTTT.

The genes are TRBV27 and TRBJ2-1; 10 nucleotides match TRBD2. The CDR3 spans 15 residues. V shed 6 bases and J 2 bases; nucleotides not matched to a gene: 4. Germline CDR1 is MNHEY and CDR2 is SMNVEV (reference sequence). The CDR3 DNA is TGTGCCAGCAGCCCCGGGACTAGCGCCTACAATGAGCAGTTCTTC. Its protein is CASSPGTSAYNEQFF.

This clone was counted only a few times. This CDR3 is CASSRASNQPQHF. In DNA form, the CDR3 reads TGTGCCAGCAGCCGGGCCAGCAATCAGCCCCAGCATTTT. V usage is TRBV7-9 and J usage is TRBJ1-5, with no clear D. CDR3 size: 13 residues. CDR1 SEHNR and CDR2 FQNEAQ come from the germline V gene (reference sequence). V shed 5 bases and J shed 1 base, with 6 bases lying between them.

The chain carries TRBV27 and TRBJ2-1; 14 nucleotides align to TRBD2. The CDR3 has 14 amino acids. Germline CDR1 and CDR2: MNHEY and SMNVEV (reference sequence). After removal of 6 bases from V and 6 bases from J, the junction contained 1 base not matched to a gene. The CDR3 DNA reads as TGTGCCAGCAGCGGACTAGCGGGGGGCAATGAGCAGTTCTTC. Its protein product is CASSGLAGGNEQFF.

The chain combines TRBV11-3 with TRBJ2-5; D not resolved. The ends were cut back, 3 bases at V and 5 bases at J, with 13 bases in the middle. CDR3 length: 14 amino acids. The germline gives CDR1 SGHNT, CDR2 YENEEA. CDR3 coding DNA: TGTGCCAGCAGCTTCCCATCATTAGGGGAGACCCAGTACTTC. Translation gives CASSFPSLGETQYF.

This chain links TRBV7-2 with TRBJ1-2; 7 bases line up with TRBD1. This CDR3 comprises 15 residues. Germline loops: CDR1 SGHTA, CDR2 FQGNSA. The V and J ends lost 2 bases and 2 bases, in that order; junction bases with no gene match: 5. The CDR3 region is CASSLNPGQNYGYTF. CDR3 coding DNA: TGTGCCAGCAGCTTAAACCCGGGACAGAACTATGGCTACACCTTC.

The rearrangement uses TRBV21-1 and TRBJ2-4. TRBV21-1 counts as a pseudogene. This CDR3 is built from 11 residues. As DNA, the CDR3 is TGTGCCAGCAGCCCGACGCAGGGGGGGAGCTTC. Translation: CASSPTQGGSF.

This clone was picked up one time. The genes are TRBV11-2 and TRBJ2-3; TRBD1 might be the D (5 bases). The CDR3 contains 15 residues. Trimming left V 0 bases short and J 5 bases short, with 12 bases between. The germline CDR1 and CDR2 sequences are SGHAT and FQNNGV. CDR3 DNA: TGTGCCAGCAGCTTAGATACCAGGGTTATAGATACGCAGTATTTT. This sequence encodes CASSLDTRVIDTQYF.

This clone was seen once. The gene calls are TRBV7-2 and TRBJ1-1; no reliable D call. Looked up from germline, CDR1 is SGHTA and CDR2 is FQGNSA. Trimming stripped 1 base from V and 1 base from J, with 10 bases between. This CDR3 region has 15 residues. The CDR3 bases are TGTGCCAGCAGCTTAGTCGAGTTCTCGAACACTGAAGCTTTCTTT. This translates into CASSLVEFSNTEAFF.

The chain carries TRBV30 and TRBJ2-3; 8 positions match TRBD2. V shed 5 bases and J 5 bases; nucleotides not matched to a gene: 9. The CDR3 runs 14 residues. Germline V gene lookup returns CDR1 GTSNPN and CDR2 SVGIG (reference sequence). In DNA, the CDR3 is TGTGCCTGGGCCGACCGGGGGGGCCTAGATACGCAGTATTTT. Its translation is CAWADRGGLDTQYF.

CDR3 amino acids: CASSQDRNPPNTGELFF. DNA for the CDR3: TGCGCCAGCAGCCAAGATAGGAATCCCCCGAACACCGGGGAGCTGTTTTTT. The V gene is TRBV4-3, the J gene TRBJ2-2; D call uncertain. The CDR3 runs 17 residues. Germline V lookup: CDR1 LGHNA, CDR2 YSLEER. V was trimmed by 0 bases and J by 0 bases, leaving 11 bases between them.

The chain combines TRBV7-9 with TRBJ2-3, with no clear D. Looked up from germline, CDR1 is SEHNR and CDR2 is FQNEAQ (reference sequence). This CDR3 comprises 16 residues. V dropped 5 bases and J dropped 6 bases, with 21 bases sitting between them. CDR3 in amino acids: CASSRRDSRTHDTQYF. CDR3 sequence (DNA): TGTGCCAGCAGCCGTCGCGACTCCCGCACACACGATACGCAGTATTTT.

This clone was counted between two and nine times. The chain carries TRBV19 and TRBJ1-2; tentatively, D is TRBD1 (5 bases). V was pared by 5 bases and J by 6 bases, with 22 bases between. Germline V gene data show CDR1 as LNHDA and CDR2 as SQIVND (reference sequence). The length of the CDR3 is 16 residues. The CDR3, as DNA: TGTGCCAGTAGTCTTCAGGGACGGTGGGATATGAATGGCTACACCTTC. Translated: CASSLQGRWDMNGYTF.

The V and J genes are TRBV19 and TRBJ2-7; 14 nucleotides align to TRBD2. This CDR3 is 16 amino acids long. Germline CDR1 and CDR2: LNHDA and SQIVND (reference sequence). V was clipped by 5 bases and J by 3 bases; unmatched bases: 6. This CDR3 reads CASSPGTSGGFYEQYF. CDR3 sequence (DNA): TGTGCCAGTAGTCCTGGGACTAGCGGGGGCTTCTACGAGCAGTACTTC.

The rearrangement uses TRBV30 and TRBJ2-7, with unresolved D. The germline V gene has CDR1 GTSNPN and CDR2 SVGIG (reference sequence). The CDR3 is made up of 14 amino acids. V shed 5 bases and J shed 6 bases, with 20 bases lying between them. The CDR3 coding sequence is TGTGCCTGGTCCGTCGGGTCTTTCTCGTCCGAGCAGTACTTC. It encodes CAWSVGSFSSEQYF.

This sequence joins TRBV19 and TRBJ2-1; 7 bases map to TRBD1. The CDR3 is 16 amino acids. CDR1 and CDR2 (germline): LNHDA, SQIVND (reference sequence). Unmatched junction bases numbered 12, after V lost 6 bases and J lost 4 bases. The CDR3 DNA follows: TGTGCCAGTAGGGAGAACCGGGACAGCTTATACAATGAGCAGTTCTTC. The encoded protein is CASRENRDSLYNEQFF.

In DNA form, the CDR3 reads TGCGCCAGCAGCCAAGATTGGAGGGACTATCAGCCCCAGCATTTT. Translation: CASSQDWRDYQPQHF. The rearrangement uses TRBV4-1 and TRBJ1-5, with a weak D call TRBD1 (5 bases). Per the germline V gene, CDR1 is MGHRA and CDR2 is YSYEKL. Trimming stripped 0 bases from V and 5 bases from J, with 11 bases between. The CDR3 sequence is 15 residues long.

A single count supports this clone. The chain recombines TRBV5-4 with TRBJ1-1, with D tentatively TRBD1 (6 bases). The CDR3 extends over 14 amino acids. CDR1 and CDR2 from the germline V gene are SGHNT and YYREEE (reference sequence). V lost 4 bases to trimming and J lost 3 bases, with 13 bases between them. CDR3 sequence reads: CASSRGRADTEAFF. CDR3 bases: TGTGCCAGCAGCCGGGGGCGGGCAGACACTGAAGCTTTCTTT.

CDR3 sequence (DNA): TGTGCCAGCAGCTTTGGGCAAAACAATGAGCAGTTCTTC. Its protein is CASSFGQNNEQFF. This rearrangement joins TRBV5-4 to TRBJ2-1; D is undetermined. V lost 2 bases and J 5 bases, leaving 8 bases between the germline ends. The V gene's germline CDR1 is SGHNT and CDR2 YYREEE (reference sequence). CDR3 length equals 13 residues.

V and J are TRBV5-1 and TRBJ2-1; 8 bases line up with TRBD2. Germline V gene data show CDR1 as SGHRS and CDR2 as YFSETQ. V lost 2 bases and J lost 3; bases outside the gene matches: 4. The CDR3 totals 15 residues. The CDR3 reads CASSFSAGVYNEQFF. The CDR3, as DNA: TGCGCCAGCAGCTTTTCAGCGGGAGTCTACAATGAGCAGTTCTTC.

Only one count was recorded for this clone. V and J are TRBV11-3 and TRBJ2-7; D might be TRBD1 or TRBD2, each matching 5 bases. The CDR3 consists of 14 residues. The ends were cut back, 1 base at V and 4 bases at J, with 11 bases in the middle. The V gene's germline CDR1 is SGHNT and CDR2 YENEEA. CDR3 bases: TGTGCCAGCAGCTTAGGCGAGGGGAAATACGAGCAGTACTTC. It yields the protein CASSLGEGKYEQYF.

The chain couples TRBV27 to TRBJ2-1; D is uncertain. Trimming left V 2 bases short and J 1 base short, with 6 bases between. Germline CDR1 and CDR2: MNHEY and SMNVEV (reference sequence). CDR3 length equals 14 residues. CDR3 sequence: CASSLGLSYNEQFF. The CDR3 bases are TGTGCCAGCAGTTTAGGTTTATCCTACAATGAGCAGTTCTTC.

This clone was detected a few times. The chain recombines TRBV27 with TRBJ1-5; D ambiguous. V was pared by 5 bases and J by 3 bases, with 5 bases between. This CDR3 comprises 12 residues. Germline-derived CDR1 and CDR2 are MNHEY and SMNVEV (reference sequence). The CDR3 sequence: CASSPHNQPQHF. The CDR3, as DNA: TGTGCCAGCAGTCCCCACAATCAGCCCCAGCATTTT.

CDR3 DNA sequence: TGTGCCAGTAGTATCAGGGCAGAGTACGAGCAGTACTTC. Translated: CASSIRAEYEQYF. The chain uses TRBV19 and TRBJ2-7; maybe TRBD1 (5 bases). V was shortened by 3 bases and J by 4 bases, with 10 bases between the two germline ends. Germline lookup yields CDR1 LNHDA and CDR2 SQIVND (reference sequence). The CDR3 is 13 amino acids.